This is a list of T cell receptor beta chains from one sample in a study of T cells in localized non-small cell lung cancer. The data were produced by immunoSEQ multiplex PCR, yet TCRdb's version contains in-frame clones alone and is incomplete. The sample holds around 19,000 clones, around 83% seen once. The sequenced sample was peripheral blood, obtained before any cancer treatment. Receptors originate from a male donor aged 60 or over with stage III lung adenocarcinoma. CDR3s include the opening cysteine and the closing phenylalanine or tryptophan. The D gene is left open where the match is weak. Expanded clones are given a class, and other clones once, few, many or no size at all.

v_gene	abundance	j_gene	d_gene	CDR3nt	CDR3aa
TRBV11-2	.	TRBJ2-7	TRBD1	TGTGCCAGCAGCTTACACAGGGGCTCCTACGAGCAGTACTTC	CASSLHRGSYEQYF
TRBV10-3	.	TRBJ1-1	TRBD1	TGTGCCATCAGTGAGGTCCAGGGACAGGGCACTGAAGCTTTCTTT	CAISEVQGQGTEAFF
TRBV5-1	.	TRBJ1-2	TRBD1	TGCGCCAGCAGCCCGCAGACAGGGGGCGACTATGGCTACACCTTC	CASSPQTGGDYGYTF
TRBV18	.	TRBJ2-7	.	TGTGCCAGCTCCCCCCTAGCCAGGACCTACGAGCAGTACTTC	CASSPLARTYEQYF
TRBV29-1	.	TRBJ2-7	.	TGCAGCGTAGAGTTAGGGGACGTCTACGAGCAGTACTTC	CSVELGDVYEQYF
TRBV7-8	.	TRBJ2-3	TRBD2	TGTGCCAGCAGCCAAAGACTAGCCAAAGATACGCAGTATTTT	CASSQRLAKDTQYF
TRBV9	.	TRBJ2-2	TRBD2	TGTGCCAGCAGCGGTTCAGGCGGGGGAGGCGCCGGGGAGCTGTTTTTT	CASSGSGGGGAGELFF
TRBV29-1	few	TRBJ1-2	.	TGCAGCGTTGAGGAGGGGTTTCCCAGCTATGGCTACACCTTC	CSVEEGFPSYGYTF
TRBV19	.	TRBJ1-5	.	TGTGCCAGTAGTATAGATGGGGGGGATCAGCCCCAGCATTTT	CASSIDGGDQPQHF
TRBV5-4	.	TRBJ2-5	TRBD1	TGTGCCAGCAGCCTACAGGGGGCGGTCGAGACCCAGTACTTC	CASSLQGAVETQYF
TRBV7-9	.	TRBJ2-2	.	TGTGCCAGCAGCTTAACATCCTACACCGGGGAGCTGTTTTTT	CASSLTSYTGELFF
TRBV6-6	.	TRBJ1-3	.	TGTGCCAGCAGACAGAGCTCTGGAAACACCATATATTTT	CASRQSSGNTIYF
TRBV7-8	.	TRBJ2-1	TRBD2	TGTGCCAGCAGCCCCAGGGGGGTTAGCGGGGGAGCGAGCTCCTACAATGAGCAGTTCTTC	CASSPRGVSGGASSYNEQFF
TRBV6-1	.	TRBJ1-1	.	TGTGCCAGCAGTGGACTTCGGAACACTGAAGCTTTCTTT	CASSGLRNTEAFF
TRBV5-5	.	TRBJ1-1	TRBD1	TGTGCCAGCAGCCCCCGGCGTCAGGACAGGACCCACATGAACACTGAAGCTTTCTTT	CASSPRRQDRTHMNTEAFF
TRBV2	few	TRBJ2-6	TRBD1	TGTGCCAGCAGTGAAGCGAGGGGGCGTGGGGCCAACGTCCTGACTTTC	CASSEARGRGANVLTF
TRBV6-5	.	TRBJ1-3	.	TGTGCCAGCACTCGCAGGGCCGGAAACACCATATATTTT	CASTRRAGNTIYF
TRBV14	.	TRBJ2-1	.	TGTGCCAGCAGCCAAGCTTGGTCCAGGGCTAACTCCTACAATGAGCAGTTCTTC	CASSQAWSRANSYNEQFF
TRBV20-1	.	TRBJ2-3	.	TGCAGTGCTAGTGAGGCCCACCAGTATTTT	CSASEAHQYF
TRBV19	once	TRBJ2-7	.	TGTGCCAGTAGCTCGGGGCGAGGGTACGAGCAGTACTTC	CASSSGRGYEQYF
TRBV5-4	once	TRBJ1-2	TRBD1	TGTGCCAGCAGCTACAGACAGGGGCTCTATGGCTACACCTTC	CASSYRQGLYGYTF
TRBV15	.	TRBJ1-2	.	TGTGCCACCAGCCCCACAGCAAGGGGAAGAGACTATGGCTACACCTTC	CATSPTARGRDYGYTF
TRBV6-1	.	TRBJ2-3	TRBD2	TGTGCCAGCAGTGAAGGATTAGCGGGGGTGGATACGCAGTATTTT	CASSEGLAGVDTQYF
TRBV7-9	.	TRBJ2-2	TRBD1	TGTGCCAGCGGTTCACGGACAGGGGCAAACACCGGGGAGCTGTTTTTT	CASGSRTGANTGELFF
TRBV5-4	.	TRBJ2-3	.	TGTGCCAGCAGCTTGGAAACAGGGTCAGATACGCAGTATTTT	CASSLETGSDTQYF
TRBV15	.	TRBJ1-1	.	TGTGCCACCAGCAACGGGAAGTACACTGAAGCTTTCTTT	CATSNGKYTEAFF
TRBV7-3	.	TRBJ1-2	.	TGTGCCAGCAGCTTAACGCCTGGGACTCAGGATGGCTACACCTTC	CASSLTPGTQDGYTF
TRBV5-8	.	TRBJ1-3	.	TGTGCCAGCAGCTTGGGACGGAGCCCAGGTGGAAACACCATATATTTT	CASSLGRSPGGNTIYF
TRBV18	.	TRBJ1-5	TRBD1	TGTGCCAGCTCACCAGGGACAGGGAGCCAGCCCCAGCATTTT	CASSPGTGSQPQHF
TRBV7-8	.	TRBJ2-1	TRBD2	TGTGCCAGCAGCTCCCGGGAGGGCTACAATGAGCAGTTCTTC	CASSSREGYNEQFF
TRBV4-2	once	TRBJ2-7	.	TGTGCCAGCAGCCCAGGCCTTATTTCGAGCTACTCCTACGAGCAGTACTTC	CASSPGLISSYSYEQYF
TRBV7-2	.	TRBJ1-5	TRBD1	TGTGCCAGCAGCTCACCGGGACAGGGGGGCGCGGTTCAGCCCCAGCATTTT	CASSSPGQGGAVQPQHF
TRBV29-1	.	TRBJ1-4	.	TGCAGCGTTGAAGAGTTAGGTAACCTTAATGAAAAACTGTTTTTT	CSVEELGNLNEKLFF
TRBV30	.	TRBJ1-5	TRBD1	TGTGCCTGGGCGCCCGGGACAGGGAGCAATAGCAATCAGCCCCAGCATTTT	CAWAPGTGSNSNQPQHF
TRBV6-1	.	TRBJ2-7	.	TGTGCCAGCAGTTCGGACGGGGGCGAGCAGTACTTC	CASSSDGGEQYF
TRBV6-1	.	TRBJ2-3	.	TGTGCCAGCAGACTCGCGCATACATACACAGATACGCAGTATTTT	CASRLAHTYTDTQYF
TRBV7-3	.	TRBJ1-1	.	TGTGCCAGCAGCTTAACGGTAGTACAGGAAGCTTTCTTT	CASSLTVVQEAFF
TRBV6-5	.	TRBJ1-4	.	TGTGCCAGCAGTTACTCGGGGGCAGGGGATGGTGAAAAACTGTTTTTT	CASSYSGAGDGEKLFF
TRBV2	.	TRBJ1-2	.	TGTGCCAGCAGGGGCGATTTGCAAGGCTACACCTTC	CASRGDLQGYTF
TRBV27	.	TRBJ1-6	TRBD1	TGTGCCAGCAGTCACCAGGACAGGGATAATTCACCCCTCCACTTT	CASSHQDRDNSPLHF
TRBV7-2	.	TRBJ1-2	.	TGTGCCAGCAGCCCGTCGGAGGGTAACTATGGCTACACCTTC	CASSPSEGNYGYTF